This T cell receptor (beta chain) was documented in a study of blood T cell repertoires in COVID-19. As for the study in general: Researchers got acute and convalescent COVID-19 samples from the United States, Italy and Spain. From T cells, B-cell-depleted T cells, or PBMCs came the material, which was cDNA or gDNA.

In the authors' methods: Using reference gene primer amplification, nucleated cell counts were estimated. TCRdb's copy holds only in-frame clones and misses some; the assay was immunoSEQ multiplex PCR. The V and J calls and the clone size are those of that table, but D and trimming were determined from the DNA. The sample shows a few hundred thousand clones, 65% to 90% of them seen only once. This clone was counted only a few times. The CDR3 spans 15 residues. Trimming stripped 3 bases from V and 4 bases from J, with 14 bases between. Germline V CDR1 and CDR2: SGDLS, YYNGEE. What was sequenced was peripheral blood. This sequence originates from a human donor in a cohort sampled during active COVID-19. The J gene is TRBJ1-3, the V gene TRBV9, with D perhaps matching TRBD1 (6 bases). CDR3 loop: CASSAVSGAGNTIYF. The CDR3 coding sequence is TGTGCCAGCAGCGCGGTATCAGGGGCCGGAAACACCATATATTTT.